This T cell receptor (beta chain) was found in a study of Graves' ophthalmopathy and Graves' hyperthyroidism. Study-wide results and caveats: Detected in blood as well were most expanded thyroid clonotypes with frequency above 0.001. Ophthalmopathy progression was predicted by the model at approximately 70% sensitivity and about 72% specificity.

This clonotype was counted many times. Its specificity is unknown. Germline and junction disagree at one end, which may indicate a read error. This CDR3 is built from 15 residues. Germline V gene sequence: CDR1 SGHVS, CDR2 FQNEAQ. As the template, RNA transcripts were used to amplify TCR beta CDR3 regions. Second-round multiplex PCR followed a first-round RT-PCR using HTBI primers. MiXCR, run by TCRdb on the multiplex PCR reads, gives a single entry per CDR3 protein. The sample shows about 400,000 distinct CDR3 sequences, 15% to 20% of them seen only once. Moderate-to-severe activity, with CAS ≥3, NOSPECS ≥4 and duration under 3 months, characterized the donors with ophthalmopathy. Diagnosis relied on clinical symptoms, serum thyroxine, TRAb, thyroid ultrasound and orbital computed tomography.

The TCR comes from a woman aged 18-29 years with Graves' ophthalmopathy. The sequencing sample was made of peripheral blood. The genes are TRBV7-8 and TRBJ2-7; perhaps D is TRBD1 or TRBD2 (5 bases each). CDR3 coding DNA: TGTGCCAGCAGATTAGACAGCGGAAAGTCTTACGAGCAGTACTTC. It is translated as CASRLDSGKSYEQYF.